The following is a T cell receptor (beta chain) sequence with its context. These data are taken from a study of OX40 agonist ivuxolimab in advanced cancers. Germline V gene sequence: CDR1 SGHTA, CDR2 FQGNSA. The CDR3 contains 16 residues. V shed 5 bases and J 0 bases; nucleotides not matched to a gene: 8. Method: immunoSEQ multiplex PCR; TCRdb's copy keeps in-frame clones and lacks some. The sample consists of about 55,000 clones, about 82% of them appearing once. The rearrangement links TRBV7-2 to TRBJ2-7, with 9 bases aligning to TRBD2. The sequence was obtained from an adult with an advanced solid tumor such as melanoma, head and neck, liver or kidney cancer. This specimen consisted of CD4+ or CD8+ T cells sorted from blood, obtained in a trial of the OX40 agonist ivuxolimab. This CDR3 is CASSSSGGQGSYEQYF. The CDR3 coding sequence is TGTGCCAGCAGCAGTAGCGGGGGCCAGGGCTCCTACGAGCAGTACTTC.